Described below is a single TCR beta chain sequence and its context. The data belong to a study of early T cells in non-severe SARS-CoV-2 infection. Trimming cost V 1 base and J 5 bases, with 12 bases left between them. CDR3 length equals 15 residues. In germline, CDR1 is SGHVS, CDR2 FNYEAQ. In TCRdb, the 5' RACE reads were re-called with MiXCR into one record per CDR3 protein. This sample yields 55,000 to 65,000 distinct CDR3 sequences, of which approximately 13% are seen a single time; 3.5% to 5.5% belongs to the top ten. What was sequenced was whole blood. The receptor comes from an adult who was a healthcare worker with PCR-confirmed SARS-CoV-2 infection or an uninfected control (not recorded which). This rearrangement joins TRBV7-6 to TRBJ2-1, with a tentative D call TRBD2 (5 bases). This CDR3 is CASSLVVRENNEQFF. DNA of the CDR3: TGTGCCAGCAGCTTAGTGGTACGGGAAAACAATGAGCAGTTCTTC.